The entry below gives a single T cell receptor (beta chain) sequence along with its context. This record belongs to a study of blood T cell repertoires in COVID-19. Study in general: The origin of the acute and convalescent COVID-19 samples was the United States, Italy and Spain. In each case, the material was cDNA or gDNA derived from T cells, B-cell-depleted T cells, or PBMCs.

The assay was immunoSEQ multiplex PCR, and TCRdb's table has in-frame clones only and misses some. The sample has 250,000 to 350,000 clones, approximately 85% seen once. This CDR3 is 14 amino acids long. Germline trimming cut 7 bases from V and 4 bases from J; bases unmatched to any gene: 4. Germline V lookup: CDR1 SNHLY, CDR2 FYNNEI. Recruited during active infection, patients (from Seattle) were subsequently followed longitudinally. Sequenced: peripheral blood. The genes are TRBV2 and TRBJ2-2; 9 bases line up with TRBD1. The sequence was obtained from a human donor with COVID-19, enrolled during active disease. The donor label of this sample is uncertain. The CDR3 sequence: CASMGQGATGELFF. CDR3 in DNA: TGTGCCAGCATGGGACAGGGAGCCACCGGGGAGCTGTTTTTT.